These 20 T cell receptor beta chains were all obtained from the same sample, sequenced in a study of neurological immune-mediated disorders. TCRdb reanalysed the 5' RACE reads using MiXCR and keeps one entry per CDR3 protein. Of under 70,000 distinct CDR3 sequences listed, roughly 3.5% are singletons. Sequencing was performed on PBMCs. The receptors come from a woman in her 30s with multiple sclerosis.

The table lists this clonotype with many counts. The CDR3 bases are TGCAGTGCTAGGGACAGGGAGACTGGGGCCAACGTCCTGACTTTC. Protein sequence: CSARDRETGANVLTF. J is TRBJ2-6 and V is TRBV20-1; 8 bases align to TRBD1. Germline CDR1 DFQATT, CDR2 SNEGSKA (reference sequence). Losses at the gene ends were 3 bases for V and 2 bases for J; bases not matched to a gene: 3. The CDR3 contains 15 residues.

This clonotype was counted a few times. This sequence may be a read error, since a much larger clone differs from it by one base. V gene TRBV12-3 or TRBV12-4 combines with J gene TRBJ1-2; no clear D gene. V was cut by 5 bases and J by 7 bases, with 17 bases left in between. CDR3 length: 14 amino acids. Written as DNA, the CDR3 is TGTGCCAGCAGTCCCGATGGAAAGGGAGTTGGCTACACCTTC. Translation gives CASSPDGKGVGYTF.

This clonotype was detected many times. The chain carries TRBV5-5 and TRBJ2-7; weak D call: TRBD1 (5 bases). Germline CDR1 is SGHKS and CDR2 is YYEKEE (reference sequence). V was shortened by 0 bases and J by 4 bases, with 14 bases between the two germline ends. The CDR3 runs 15 residues. CDR3 amino acids: CASSLEGLSLYEQYF. CDR3 in DNA: TGTGCCAGCAGCTTGGAGGGGTTGAGCCTTTACGAGCAGTACTTC.

Remarks on this clonotype: This sequence may be a read error, since a much larger clone differs from it by one base. The chain employs TRBV7-6 and TRBJ2-7, with 8 bases lining up with TRBD2. The V gene's germline CDR1 is SGHVS and CDR2 FNYEAQ. This CDR3 region has 18 residues. The chain's CDR3 is CAGSLVSSSGRAIYEQYF. Here the CDR3 DNA reads TGTGCCGGCAGCTTAGTAAGTTCTTCCGGGAGGGCCATCTACGAGCAGTACTTC.

This clonotype was seen many times. This rearrangement joins TRBV29-1 to TRBJ2-7, with TRBD2 matching 10 bases. There are 15 residues in the CDR3. Germline assignment: CDR1 SQVTM and CDR2 ANQGSEA. V lost 6 bases and J lost 3; bases outside the gene matches: 11. Here the CDR3 reads CSVLKLAGIVYEQYF. The CDR3 region has the DNA TGCAGCGTCCTAAAACTAGCGGGGATTGTCTACGAGCAGTACTTC.

This clonotype was observed many times. V and J are TRBV20-1 and TRBJ1-2; TRBD1 agrees at 7 bases. V lost 4 bases and J lost 6; bases outside the gene matches: 20. Germline CDR1 DFQATT, CDR2 SNEGSKA (reference sequence). The CDR3 has 17 amino acids. CDR3 protein: CSANPRSGQYPFDGYTF. The CDR3 nucleotides read TGCAGTGCTAATCCTAGATCGGGACAGTACCCGTTTGATGGCTACACCTTC.

This clonotype was detected a few times. An end of the junction differs from the germline gene, which may be a read error. V and J are TRBV5-1 and TRBJ1-5; the D gene is possibly TRBD1 (6 bases). Germline CDR1 is SGHRS and CDR2 is YFSETQ. The CDR3 spans 14 residues. CDR3: CASSTTGTDQPQNF. In DNA form, the CDR3 reads TGCGCCAGCAGTACAACAGGGACCGATCAGCCCCAGAATTTT.

This clonotype was observed many times. The rearrangement links TRBV7-2 to TRBJ2-3; perhaps TRBD2 as D (6 bases). Per germline, CDR1 SGHTA and CDR2 FQGNSA. The CDR3 loop spans 16 amino acids. V dropped 3 bases and J dropped 2 bases, with 15 bases sitting between them. CDR3 DNA sequence: TGTGCCAGCAGCTTTTATCTGTCGGGGGACACAGATACGCAGTATTTT. Its translation: CASSFYLSGDTDTQYF.

There are many counts of this clonotype. J is TRBJ1-2 and V is TRBV20-1; the match to TRBD1 covers 8 bases. Germline V lookup: CDR1 DFQATT, CDR2 SNEGSKA (reference sequence). The CDR3 runs 13 residues. The junction had 6 bases not matched to a gene; V was cut back by 3 bases and J by 6 bases. The DNA for the CDR3 is TGCAGTGCTAGGGCCACAGGGGGGAATGGCTACACCTTC. Protein sequence: CSARATGGNGYTF.

This clonotype showed up many times. V is TRBV3-1 and J is TRBJ2-7; the D gene is possibly TRBD1 (6 bases). The length of the CDR3 is 13 residues. Germline values: CDR1 LGHDT, CDR2 YNNKEL (reference sequence). Between the trimmed V and J ends, which lost 1 base and 9 bases, there was a span of 13 bases. The CDR3 nucleotides read TGTGCCAGCAGCCAAGGTTTCAGGGGCTGGCAGTACTTC. It codes for CASSQGFRGWQYF.

This clonotype was observed many times. The rearrangement uses TRBV10-3 and TRBJ1-1; no reliable D call. V dropped 4 bases and J dropped 4 bases, with 10 bases sitting between them. The CDR3 sequence is 13 residues long. Germline V CDR1 and CDR2: ENHRY, SYGVKD. CDR3 DNA sequence: TGTGCCATCAGTGGTGCTGGGGTCACTGAAGCTTTCTTT. Protein product: CAISGAGVTEAFF.

In this sample, this clonotype turned up many times. The chain carries TRBV29-1 and TRBJ1-3; D unresolved. V was cut by 4 bases and J by 0 bases, with 7 bases left in between. The CDR3 contains 13 residues. The germline V gene encodes CDR1 SQVTM and CDR2 ANQGSEA. The CDR3 nucleotides are TGCAGCGTTGTAACAAGCTCTGGAAACACCATATATTTT. Translated: CSVVTSSGNTIYF.

In this sample, this clonotype turned up many times. The rearrangement joins TRBV10-3 to TRBJ2-5; the match to TRBD1 covers 8 bases. V gave up 6 bases and J gave up 4 bases; unmatched junction bases: 10. The germline CDR1 and CDR2 sequences are ENHRY and SYGVKD. The CDR3 covers 15 residues. The CDR3 DNA reads TGTGCCATCAGGAAGGGACAGGACAAAACAGAGACCCAGTACTTC. Its translation: CAIRKGQDKTETQYF.

This clonotype came up a few times. The rearrangement uses TRBV5-1 and TRBJ1-5; 7 bases fit TRBD1. CDR3 length: 15 residues. The junction had 4 bases not matched to a gene; V was cut back by 0 bases and J by 4 bases. Germline V gives CDR1 SGHRS, CDR2 YFSETQ. CDR3 nucleotides: TGCGCCAGCAGCTTGGGCGGGACAGAGAATCAGCCCCAGCATTTT. Translating gives CASSLGGTENQPQHF.

In this sample, this clonotype turned up many times. The chain links TRBV7-9 to TRBJ2-1, with TRBD1 identical over 7 bases. The CDR3 is 12 amino acids. V was clipped by 5 bases and J by 10 bases; unmatched bases: 5. Germline loops: CDR1 SEHNR, CDR2 FQNEAQ (reference sequence). The CDR3 bases are TGTGCCAGCAGCGAGGGGGCATTCGAGCAGTTCTTC. Residues: CASSEGAFEQFF.

This clonotype showed up just a few times. The chain combines TRBV5-5 with TRBJ2-7; possible D gene TRBD2, 6 bases. Looked up from germline, CDR1 is SGHKS and CDR2 is YYEKEE (reference sequence). This CDR3 spans 14 amino acids. Trimming took 3 bases from V and 7 from J, leaving 17 bases between them. CDR3 region: CASSWSGGMKEQYF. The CDR3 bases are TGTGCCAGCAGCTGGTCCGGCGGGATGAAAGAGCAGTACTTC.

This clonotype was seen ten or more times. This chain connects TRBV20-1 to TRBJ2-7, with a possible D match to TRBD2 (6 bases). There are 13 residues in the CDR3. V was shortened by 8 bases and J by 2 bases, with 16 bases between the two germline ends. Germline V gene sequence: CDR1 DFQATT, CDR2 SNEGSKA (reference sequence). DNA of the CDR3: TGCAGTCCCAACTCGGGAGAGGCCTACGAGCAGTACTTC. Translated, it gives CSPNSGEAYEQYF.

The sample holds many counts of this clonotype. This sequence joins TRBV30 and TRBJ1-4; D uncertain. Trimming removed 2 bases at V and 7 bases at J, with 20 bases between. CDR3 length: 16 residues. Per germline, CDR1 GTSNPN and CDR2 SVGIG (reference sequence). Here the CDR3 reads CAWSKPLGSWGEKLFF. The CDR3 DNA sequence: TGTGCCTGGAGTAAACCCCTGGGGTCCTGGGGTGAAAAACTGTTTTTT.

This clonotype was counted only a few times. A junction end diverges from the germline sequence, so it may reflect a read error. The rearrangement joins TRBV7-9 to TRBJ2-1, with a possible D match to TRBD1 (6 bases). Germline CDR1 SEHNR, CDR2 FQNEAQ (reference sequence). The CDR3 totals 12 residues. CDR3 region: CASSYQGFEEFF. The CDR3 DNA sequence: TGTGCCAGCAGCTACCAGGGGTTTGAGGAGTTCTTC.

This clonotype was observed many times. Relative to the germline gene, one junction end is altered; a read error may explain this. V and J are TRBV11-1 and TRBJ2-6; D is tentatively TRBD1 or TRBD2 (5 bases each). CDR1 is SGHAT and CDR2 is FQDESV in the germline V gene (reference sequence). This CDR3 has 16 amino acids. The CDR3: CASSLDGGSGAKVLTF. The CDR3 region has the DNA TGTGCCAGCAGCTTAGATGGAGGCTCTGGGGCCAAAGTCCTGACTTTC.